Here is one T cell receptor beta chain with its context. Antigen unknown. Its ends do not fully match the called genes, so a read error is possible. Unique molecular identifiers were present in the TCR beta cDNA libraries. TCRdb re-called the PCR reads through MiXCR, storing one row per CDR3 protein. The sample shows roughly 570,000 distinct CDR3 sequences, about a third of them seen only once. This record belongs to a study of post-analysis software for immune sequencing data. Study observations and caveats: TRBV segments more frequent in patients than in controls numbered five and included TRBV5-6, TRBV5-1 and TRBV20-1.

This CDR3 is built from 14 residues. Germline CDR1 reads SGHTA; CDR2 reads FQGTGA. The chain employs TRBV7-3 and TRBJ2-7, with D possibly being TRBD1 (5 bases). The sequenced material came from blood. This receptor was taken from a girl between 2 and 17 years old with multiple sclerosis. The CDR3 nucleotides are TGTGCCGGCAGCTTAACGTTTGGGGCTGGTGAGCAGTACTTC. Translated: CAGSLTFGAGEQYF.